A selection of T cell receptor beta chains follows, all from one sample in a study of memory CD4+ T cells and cytomegalovirus serostatus. The method was immunoSEQ multiplex PCR; TCRdb's version includes in-frame clones alone and lacks a portion of them. The sample has about 50,000 clones, 82% seen once. The sequencing input was memory CD4+ T cells from blood. The receptors were sampled from an adult in good health and CMV-seronegative. The CDR3 runs from the conserved cysteine through the conserved F or W. The D gene is left open where the match is weak.

d_call j_call v_call cdr3_length cdr3_aa
. TRBJ1-4 TRBV30 17 CAWGDDGGISTNEKLFF
. TRBJ2-7 TRBV27 15 CASSARDRPTTEQYF
. TRBJ2-4 TRBV5-1 13 CASAGAAKNIQYF
. TRBJ2-2 TRBV5-4 15 CASSQTGRDTGELFF
. TRBJ1-1 TRBV25-1 12 CASRAPGTEAFF
. TRBJ1-6 TRBV14 17 CASSPYFSSSYNSPLHF
. TRBJ1-3 TRBV5-8 18 CASSLVLGVLPSGNTIYF
. TRBJ2-3 TRBV18 16 CASSPLPGTSTDTQYF
. TRBJ2-4 TRBV18 15 CASSPGGRRGNIQYF
TRBD2 TRBJ2-3 TRBV7-9 14 CASSLGLATDTQYF
. TRBJ2-7 TRBV30 12 CAWSYRVDEQYF
. TRBJ1-2 TRBV11-2 13 CASSQTELGGYTF
. TRBJ2-6 TRBV11-2 19 CASSQINRDTYTGANVLTF
. TRBJ1-6 TRBV19 15 CASGLGTANLSPLHF
. TRBJ2-1 TRBV19 14 CASSIATGRNEQFF
TRBD1 TRBJ1-2 TRBV13 15 CASSFRQGANYGYTF
TRBD1 TRBJ2-7 TRBV11-3 15 CASSLAGGQNYEQYF
. TRBJ1-2 TRBV15 13 CATSRGANYGYTF
. TRBJ2-1 TRBV4-2 16 CASSRSHMAALNEQFF
. TRBJ1-1 TRBV5-1 14 CASSFGGGGTEAFF
. TRBJ2-1 TRBV12-5 13 CASGLGTGWEQFF
. TRBJ1-2 TRBV2 14 CASSEYRDNYGYTF
. TRBJ1-3 TRBV14 17 CASSQEDILFTGNTIYF
TRBD2 TRBJ2-4 TRBV5-1 16 CASSLDAGGAKNIQYF
. TRBJ2-7 TRBV4-2 14 CASSPPWGLSEQYF
. TRBJ2-5 TRBV5-1 15 CASSLDGRGQETQYF
. TRBJ2-7 TRBV7-3 13 CASSPPGGEEQYF
. TRBJ2-5 TRBV19 13 CASSIEGRGGFYF
. TRBJ1-2 TRBV4-2 14 CASSQVGQVDGYTF
TRBD1 TRBJ1-6 TRBV7-3 20 CASSQARTGGESPYNSPLHF
. TRBJ1-5 TRBV19 14 CASSIEGMNQPQHF
TRBD1 TRBJ2-3 TRBV5-4 16 CASSSDRDRGSDTQYF
. TRBJ1-1 TRBV5-4 13 CASSLAGNTEAFF
TRBD1 TRBJ1-2 TRBV6-5 13 CASSYSGQGIYTF
. TRBJ2-5 TRBV5-6 12 CASRWGQETQYF
TRBD1 TRBJ1-1 TRBV9 16 CASSVGQGRGNTEAFF
TRBD2 TRBJ2-3 TRBV4-3 16 CASSQGERGSTDTQYF
. TRBJ2-1 TRBV4-2 15 CASSQEDSSYNEQFF
TRBD1 TRBJ1-1 TRBV10-3 12 CAATGQDTEAFF
. TRBJ1-2 TRBV5-4 14 CASSSIRDIYGYTF
. TRBJ1-5 TRBV2 13 CASNLGPNQPQHF
. TRBJ1-4 TRBV20-1 10 CSAFVEKLFF
. TRBJ1-4 TRBV5-4 13 CASSLRRDEKLFF
TRBD1 TRBJ1-5 TRBV28 15 CASSFQGGSNQPQHF